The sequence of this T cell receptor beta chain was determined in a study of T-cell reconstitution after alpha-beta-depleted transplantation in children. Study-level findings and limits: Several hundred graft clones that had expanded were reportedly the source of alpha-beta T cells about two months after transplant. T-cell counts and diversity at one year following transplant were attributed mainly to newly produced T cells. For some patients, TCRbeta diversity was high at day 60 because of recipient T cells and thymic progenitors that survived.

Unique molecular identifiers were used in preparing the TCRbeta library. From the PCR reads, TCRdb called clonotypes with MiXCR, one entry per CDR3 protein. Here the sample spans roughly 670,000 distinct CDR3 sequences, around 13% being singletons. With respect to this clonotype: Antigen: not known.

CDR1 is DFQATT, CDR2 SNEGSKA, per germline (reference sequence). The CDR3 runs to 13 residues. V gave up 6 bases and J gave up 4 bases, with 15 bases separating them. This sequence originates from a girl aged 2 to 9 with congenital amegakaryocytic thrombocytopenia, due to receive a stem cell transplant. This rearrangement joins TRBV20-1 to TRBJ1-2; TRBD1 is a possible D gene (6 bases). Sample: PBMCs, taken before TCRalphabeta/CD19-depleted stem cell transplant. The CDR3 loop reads CSAAGHPTYGYTF. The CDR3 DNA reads TGCAGTGCAGCGGGACACCCTACCTATGGCTACACCTTC.